A single sample gave rise to the 5 T cell receptor beta chains below, sequenced in a study of glioma-infiltrating T cells. TCR alpha and beta CDR3 regions were amplified from RNA using iRepertoire nested multiplex PCR. TCRdb ran MiXCR on the multiplex PCR reads and lists one entry per CDR3 protein. The sample yields 3,000 or so distinct CDR3 sequences, around a sixth seen once. Material for sequencing was glioma tissue, nonneoplastic brain tissue, or PBMCs (not recorded which). The origin of the receptors is a human donor with low-grade glioma or glioblastoma, undergoing nonglioma brain surgery, or in good health (not recorded which).

This clonotype was counted ten times or more. The gene calls are TRBV5-8 and TRBJ1-2; D remains ambiguous. This CDR3 is 17 amino acids long. With 4 bases removed from V and 6 bases from J, the gap between germline ends came to 25 bases. Germline V lookup: CDR1 SGHTS, CDR2 YDEGEE. The CDR3 is CASSHRGGSIDFNGYTF. The CDR3 DNA reads as TGTGCCAGCAGCCACCGGGGAGGGTCGATTGATTTTAATGGCTACACCTTC.

In its sample, this clonotype is medium-sized. The chain combines TRBV7-9 with TRBJ2-1; unclear D gene. Trimming took off 4 bases at V and 3 bases at J, with 10 bases between the two ends. CDR3 size: 14 residues. The germline gives CDR1 SEHNR, CDR2 FQNEAQ (reference sequence). The CDR3 loop reads CASSSNTLYNEQFF. Here the CDR3 DNA reads TGTGCCAGCAGCTCCAACACGCTCTACAATGAGCAGTTCTTC.

Sample share makes this clonotype medium-sized. The rearrangement joins TRBV27 to TRBJ1-6; tentatively, D is TRBD1 (6 bases). V was clipped by 5 bases and J by 9 bases, with 17 bases between them. Germline V lookup: CDR1 MNHEY, CDR2 SMNVEV (reference sequence). This CDR3 region has 15 residues. CDR3 bases: TGTGCCAGCAGTCCCGTTGGGGGCGCGGGTTCACCCCTCCACTTT. Protein: CASSPVGGAGSPLHF.

For this clonotype: The junction does not match germline at one end; this may be a read error. The rearrangement uses TRBV20-1 and TRBJ1-2; weak D call: TRBD1 (5 bases). This CDR3 contains 11 residues. Per germline, CDR1 DFQATT and CDR2 SNEGSKA (reference sequence). The CDR3: CSTRGVWGYTF. In nucleotides, the CDR3 is TGCAGTACTAGAGGGGTCTGGGGGTACACCTTC.

This clonotype was picked up many times. The chain recombines TRBV15 with TRBJ2-3, with 12 positions matching TRBD2. V shed 4 bases, J shed 2 bases, and the junction held 4 bases outside the gene matches. CDR3 length: 16 residues. Germline V CDR1 and CDR2: LNHNV, YYDKDF (reference sequence). Here the CDR3 DNA reads TGTGCCACCAGCACCACTAGCGGGGGGTTCACAGATACGCAGTATTTT. It translates to CATSTTSGGFTDTQYF.